Below, 14 T cell receptor beta chains from the same sample are listed, as sequenced in a study of cytomegalovirus exposure and HLA in healthy donors. The assay was immunoSEQ multiplex PCR, and TCRdb's table has in-frame clones only and misses some. Of roughly 120,000 clones listed, roughly 90% were seen once; the top ten hold about 6%. The sequenced sample was PBMCs. Every receptor here comes from a woman aged 18-30 years in good health and CMV-seropositive.

This sequence joins TRBV18 and TRBJ2-3, with 8 nucleotides matching TRBD1. The V and J ends lost 6 bases and 4 bases, in that order; junction bases with no gene match: 6. Germline V lookup: CDR1 KGHSH, CDR2 LQKENI. The length of the CDR3 is 14 residues. The chain's CDR3 is CASSQGTGPDTQYF. The CDR3 nucleotides read TGTGCCAGCTCCCAAGGGACAGGCCCAGATACGCAGTATTTT. The full variable domain, completed using reference TRBV18 and TRBJ2-3, is NAGVMQNPRHLVRRRGQEARLRCSPMKGHSHVYWYRQLPEEGLKFMVYLQKENIIDESGMPKERFSAEFPKEGPSILRIQQVVRGDSAAYFCASSQGTGPDTQYFGPGTRLTVL.

Only one count was recorded for this clone. The chain joins TRBV19 to TRBJ1-4; 7 bases align to TRBD1. The CDR3 covers 15 residues. After removal of 5 bases from V and 5 bases from J, the junction contained 8 bases not matched to a gene. Germline V gives CDR1 LNHDA, CDR2 SQIVND (reference sequence). CDR3 region: CASSPRDSLNEKLFF. CDR3 in DNA: TGTGCCAGTAGTCCCAGGGACAGCTTAAATGAAAAACTGTTTTTT. Looking up the rest from reference TRBV19 and TRBJ1-4 gives the full variable domain: DGGITQSPKYLFRKEGQNVTLSCEQNLNHDAMYWYRQDPGQGLRLIYYSQIVNDFQKGDIAEGYSVSREKKESFPLTVTSAQKNPTAFYLCASSPRDSLNEKLFFGSGTQLSVL.

V is TRBV5-1 and J is TRBJ2-2; 11 bases align to TRBD1. Losses at the gene ends were 4 bases for V and 8 bases for J; bases not matched to a gene: 22. The CDR3 is 20 residues long. CDR1 is SGHRS, CDR2 YFSETQ, per germline. This CDR3 reads CASSLYMTGTGGPWSGELFF. DNA of the CDR3: TGCGCCAGCAGCCTATATATGACCGGGACAGGGGGGCCCTGGAGTGGGGAGCTGTTTTTT.

The sample holds a few counts of this clone. The chain has TRBV7-4 and TRBJ2-3, with 7 bases lining up with TRBD2. CDR3 size: 14 residues. CDR1 and CDR2 from the germline V gene are SGHVT and SQSDAQ. J lost 15 bases, V lost 3 bases, and 15 bases had no gene match. This CDR3 reads CASSLREGGSPRYF. CDR3 bases: TGTGCCAGCAGCTTGAGGGAGGGCGGGAGCCCTCGTTATTTT.

The CDR3 DNA sequence: TGTGCCAGCAGCCTAGGGGACAGGGTCAATTCACCCCTCCACTTT. This gives the protein CASSLGDRVNSPLHF. The rearrangement links TRBV7-9 to TRBJ1-6; TRBD1 aligns across 9 bases. V lost 5 bases to trimming and J lost 7 bases; unmatched junction nucleotides: 6. This CDR3 is built from 15 residues. Germline values: CDR1 SEHNR, CDR2 FQNEAQ (reference sequence).

The V and J genes are TRBV19 and TRBJ2-1, with TRBD2 matching over 7 bases. Trimming at V came to 3 bases and at J to 3 bases, leaving 11 bases not matched to a gene. This CDR3 has 17 residues. Looked up from germline, CDR1 is LNHDA and CDR2 is SQIVND (reference sequence). The CDR3 DNA is TGTGCCAGTAGTATGCGAGCGGGATACTTCAGCTACAATGAGCAGTTCTTC. It codes for CASSMRAGYFSYNEQFF. Based on the CDR3 plus reference TRBV19 and TRBJ2-1, the full variable domain is DGGITQSPKYLFRKEGQNVTLSCEQNLNHDAMYWYRQDPGQGLRLIYYSQIVNDFQKGDIAEGYSVSREKKESFPLTVTSAQKNPTAFYLCASSMRAGYFSYNEQFFGPGTRLTVL.

V usage is TRBV5-4 and J usage is TRBJ2-2, with D perhaps matching TRBD2 (5 bases). The CDR3 spans 15 residues. V was pared by 4 bases and J by 0 bases, with 10 bases between. The germline V gene encodes CDR1 SGHNT and CDR2 YYREEE (reference sequence). The CDR3 is CASSHARANTGELFF. The DNA for the CDR3 is TGTGCCAGCAGCCACGCGCGGGCGAACACCGGGGAGCTGTTTTTT.

The chain couples TRBV7-2 to TRBJ2-1, with 8 bases identical to TRBD2. Trimming at V came to 1 base and at J to 7 bases, leaving 12 bases not matched to a gene. The CDR3 is 17 amino acids. CDR1 and CDR2 (germline): SGHTA, FQGNSA. The CDR3 loop reads CASSLGGPGLGGNEQFF. CDR3 in DNA: TGTGCCAGCAGCTTAGGGGGCCCGGGACTAGGGGGGAATGAGCAGTTCTTC.

The genes are TRBV30 and TRBJ2-7, with D maybe TRBD2 (5 bases). Trimming pared 3 bases from V and 4 bases from J, leaving 16 bases between. The germline V gene encodes CDR1 GTSNPN and CDR2 SVGIG (reference sequence). The CDR3 length is 14 residues. The DNA of the CDR3 is TGTGCCTGGAGGCTGAGCGGAGGCCCATACGAGCAGTACTTC. It is translated as CAWRLSGGPYEQYF.

This clone has just one count. The rearrangement joins TRBV2 to TRBJ2-3, with 7 bases fitting TRBD1. The CDR3 runs 15 residues. Per the germline V gene, CDR1 is SNHLY and CDR2 is FYNNEI. V was pared by 6 bases and J by 0 bases, with 6 bases of the junction left unmatched. The CDR3 sequence: CASSVQGSSTDTQYF. The CDR3 DNA follows: TGTGCCAGCAGCGTACAGGGGTCCAGCACAGATACGCAGTATTTT.

The rearrangement links TRBV21-1 to TRBJ2-3; the DNA was not compared with TRBD2, the D call given in the table. TRBV21-1 is noted as a pseudogene. CDR3 length equals 17 residues. CDR3 residues: CASSKELAGVRTDTQYF. DNA of the CDR3: TGTGCCAGCAGCAAAGAACTAGCGGGAGTTCGCACAGATACGCAGTATTTT.

The chain uses TRBV7-2 and TRBJ2-4, with D maybe TRBD2 (6 bases). Trimming left V 5 bases short and J 1 base short, with 9 bases between. The CDR3 has 14 residues. The germline CDR1 and CDR2 sequences are SGHTA and FQGNSA. The CDR3 loop is CASSPRGAKNIQYF. In nucleotides, the CDR3 is TGTGCCAGCAGCCCCCGGGGGGCCAAAAACATTCAGTACTTC.

The chain employs TRBV2 and TRBJ2-3; 7 bases agree with TRBD1. V lost 2 bases, J lost 8 bases, and 10 bases stayed unmatched. The CDR3 consists of 15 residues. Germline-derived CDR1 and CDR2 are SNHLY and FYNNEI. CDR3 coding DNA: TGTGCCAGCAGTGAATACGGGACAGCACTTGGTACGCAGTATTTT. Translating gives CASSEYGTALGTQYF.

This chain joins TRBV11-2 and TRBJ2-7; a possible D gene is TRBD2 (6 bases). V was trimmed by 0 bases and J by 0 bases, leaving 12 bases between them. CDR3 length equals 16 residues. The germline V gene has CDR1 SGHAT and CDR2 FQNNGV. This CDR3 is CASSLDGGADSYEQYF. In DNA, the CDR3 is TGTGCCAGCAGCTTAGACGGCGGGGCTGACTCCTACGAGCAGTACTTC.